The 19 T cell receptor beta chains below come from one sample, sequenced in a study of cytomegalovirus exposure and HLA in healthy donors. Sequencing was performed with immunoSEQ multiplex PCR; in TCRdb, only in-frame clones are kept and a portion is missing. The sample lists some 180,000 clones, about 81% occurring once. Sequencing input: PBMCs. Source of these receptors: a woman aged 25 to 39 in good health and CMV-seronegative.

The V call is TRBV11-2, the J call TRBJ2-7, with TRBD2 matching 7 bases. The V segment lost 4 bases and the J segment 5 bases; nucleotides outside the gene matches: 14. The CDR3 sequence is 16 residues long. Germline V gene lookup returns CDR1 SGHAT and CDR2 FQNNGV. The CDR3 DNA reads as TGTGCCAGCAGCTGGGGGGGACGTAGGAACGTGAACGAGCAGTACTTC. This translates into CASSWGGRRNVNEQYF.

V usage is TRBV5-4 and J usage is TRBJ2-1, with TRBD1 as a possible D gene (5 bases). V dropped 0 bases and J dropped 5 bases, with 9 bases sitting between them. Germline V gene lookup returns CDR1 SGHNT and CDR2 YYREEE (reference sequence). This CDR3 spans 14 amino acids. CDR3 in amino acids: CASSLVSRDNEQFF. The CDR3 bases are TGTGCCAGCAGCTTGGTAAGCAGGGACAATGAGCAGTTCTTC.

The chain combines TRBV6-6 with TRBJ2-1; 7 nucleotides line up with TRBD2. J gave up 12 bases and V 4 bases, and 6 bases lay outside the gene matches. This CDR3 region has 12 residues. Germline CDR1 is MNHNY and CDR2 is SVGAGI (reference sequence). CDR3 sequence: CASSSSTGGQFF. The CDR3 DNA follows: TGTGCCAGCAGTTCCTCCACGGGGGGGCAGTTCTTC.

This rearrangement joins TRBV5-6 to TRBJ1-5; 8 nucleotides agree with TRBD1. CDR1 is SGHDT, CDR2 YYEEEE, per germline. This CDR3 spans 16 amino acids. V was pared by 0 bases and J by 4 bases, with 6 bases of the junction left unmatched. CDR3 region: CASSLGTGRGNQPQHF. CDR3 nucleotide sequence: TGTGCCAGCAGCTTGGGGACAGGGCGAGGGAATCAGCCCCAGCATTTT.

V usage is TRBV4-2 and J usage is TRBJ2-3; D unclear. Trimming cost V 3 bases and J 1 base, with 8 bases left between them. This CDR3 contains 14 residues. Germline assignment: CDR1 LGHNA and CDR2 YNFKEQ. The CDR3 region is CASSHQEGTDTQYF. CDR3 nucleotides: TGTGCCAGCAGCCACCAGGAAGGCACAGATACGCAGTATTTT.

This clone has a handful of counts. This chain links TRBV19 with TRBJ2-7; maybe TRBD2 (6 bases). The V end lost 4 bases, the J end lost 1 base, and 11 bases lay between the germline ends. Looked up from germline, CDR1 is LNHDA and CDR2 is SQIVND (reference sequence). This CDR3 region has 14 residues. This chain's CDR3 is CASSREVGSYEQYF. CDR3 coding DNA: TGTGCCAGTAGTAGGGAGGTTGGTTCCTACGAGCAGTACTTC.

This clone was recorded only once. The chain links TRBV19 to TRBJ2-7; D may be TRBD2 (6 bases). The CDR3 is 14 amino acids. The germline V and J ends were trimmed by 3 bases and 7 bases, with 16 bases remaining between them. Germline V lookup: CDR1 LNHDA, CDR2 SQIVND (reference sequence). CDR3 in amino acids: CASSMSGLRWEQYF. In DNA form, the CDR3 reads TGTGCCAGTAGTATGAGCGGGCTACGATGGGAGCAGTACTTC.

This chain uses TRBV18 with TRBJ2-7; tentatively, D is TRBD1 (6 bases). CDR3 size: 14 residues. Trimming took 5 bases from V and 2 from J, leaving 13 bases between them. CDR1 is KGHSH, CDR2 LQKENI, per germline. The CDR3 loop reads CASSSRQEAYEQYF. In nucleotides, the CDR3 is TGTGCCAGCTCATCCCGACAGGAGGCCTACGAGCAGTACTTC. Together with reference TRBV18 and TRBJ2-7, the CDR3 gives the full variable domain: NAGVMQNPRHLVRRRGQEARLRCSPMKGHSHVYWYRQLPEEGLKFMVYLQKENIIDESGMPKERFSAEFPKEGPSILRIQQVVRGDSAAYFCASSSRQEAYEQYFGPGTRLTVT.

The chain recombines TRBV5-5 with TRBJ2-2; the D gene is possibly TRBD1 (6 bases). The ends were cut back, 4 bases at V and 1 base at J, with 11 bases in the middle. CDR1 is SGHKS, CDR2 YYEKEE, per germline (reference sequence). The CDR3 totals 15 residues. CDR3 in DNA: TGTGCCAGCAGCGTCCAGGGGTTGAACACCGGGGAGCTGTTTTTT. Amino acid sequence: CASSVQGLNTGELFF.

This clone was seen a single time. The V call is TRBV9, the J call TRBJ2-1, with a tentative D call TRBD2 (6 bases). From germline, CDR1 is SGDLS and CDR2 YYNGEE. The CDR3 contains 15 residues. V was pared by 0 bases and J by 3 bases, with 10 bases between. The CDR3 sequence: CASSVATGDYNEQFF. The CDR3 DNA follows: TGTGCCAGCAGCGTAGCTACGGGGGACTACAATGAGCAGTTCTTC.

The CDR3 sequence: CASSILGGSGNTDTQYF. CDR3 nucleotide sequence: TGTGCCAGCAGTATTCTCGGTGGTAGCGGGAACACAGATACGCAGTATTTT. The chain employs TRBV27 and TRBJ2-3, with 8 positions matching TRBD2. The length of the CDR3 is 17 residues. The V and J ends lost 5 bases and 2 bases, in that order; junction bases with no gene match: 12. Germline CDR1 is MNHEY and CDR2 is SMNVEV (reference sequence).

This sequence joins TRBV11-2 and TRBJ2-7; 9 bases match TRBD1. The CDR3 loop spans 15 amino acids. Germline V gives CDR1 SGHAT, CDR2 FQNNGV. V shed 5 bases and J 4 bases; nucleotides not matched to a gene: 9. The CDR3 here is CASSLATGGLYEQYF. The CDR3 nucleotides are TGTGCCAGCAGCCTAGCGACAGGGGGTCTTTACGAGCAGTACTTC.

The chain joins TRBV7-8 to TRBJ1-2; unclear D gene. The CDR3 sequence is 16 residues long. CDR1 and CDR2 from the germline V gene are SGHVS and FQNEAQ. Trimming took off 4 bases at V and 4 bases at J, with 19 bases between the two ends. The CDR3 loop reads CASSSLSPGGIYGYTF. CDR3 DNA sequence: TGTGCCAGCAGCTCCCTATCCCCCGGAGGGATCTATGGCTACACCTTC.

This chain uses TRBV9 with TRBJ2-7, with TRBD2 identical over 7 bases. The trim removed 0 bases at V and 2 bases at J, leaving 2 bases unmatched. The CDR3 length is 14 residues. CDR1 and CDR2 (germline): SGDLS, YYNGEE. CDR3 residues: CASSVVAGAYEQYF. CDR3 nucleotides: TGTGCCAGCAGCGTAGTGGCGGGAGCCTACGAGCAGTACTTC.

The chain employs TRBV11-3 and TRBJ2-2; D unresolved. This CDR3 spans 14 amino acids. V lost 5 bases and J 5 bases, leaving 12 bases between the germline ends. Per the germline V gene, CDR1 is SGHNT and CDR2 is YENEEA. The CDR3: CASSLDTFTGELFF. Written as DNA, the CDR3 is TGTGCCAGCAGCCTCGACACCTTTACCGGGGAGCTGTTTTTT.

This clone was seen only once. This chain connects TRBV30 to TRBJ2-7; D not resolved. V gave up 1 base and J gave up 3 bases, with 7 bases separating them. CDR3 length: 12 amino acids. Germline V CDR1 and CDR2: GTSNPN, SVGIG (reference sequence). CDR3 sequence: CAWSGGDYEQYF. CDR3 in DNA: TGTGCCTGGAGTGGCGGAGACTACGAGCAGTACTTC.

The chain joins TRBV19 to TRBJ1-1; 9 bases align to TRBD1. Germline V gene data show CDR1 as LNHDA and CDR2 as SQIVND (reference sequence). The CDR3 runs to 15 residues. V was pared by 6 bases and J by 1 base, with 6 bases of the junction left unmatched. Here the CDR3 DNA reads TGTGCCAGTAGCCCGAGACAGGGGGAGAACACTGAAGCTTTCTTT. Amino acids: CASSPRQGENTEAFF.

In its sample, this clone was seen once. The rearrangement uses TRBV6-5 and TRBJ2-1; no clear D. CDR3 length: 11 amino acids. V was pared by 1 base and J by 10 bases, with 5 bases between. CDR1 and CDR2 (germline): MNHEY, SVGAGI. The CDR3 reads CASSYLREQFF. The CDR3, as DNA: TGTGCCAGCAGTTACTTGCGGGAGCAGTTCTTC.

This chain connects TRBV27 to TRBJ1-4, with TRBD1 matching over 12 bases. Trimming took 5 bases from V and 6 from J; bases not matched to a gene: 7. The germline V gene encodes CDR1 MNHEY and CDR2 SMNVEV (reference sequence). The CDR3 is 16 residues long. The CDR3 region has the DNA TGTGCCAGCAGTGATCTCCGGGACAGGGGGCATGAAAAACTGTTTTTT. Encoded protein: CASSDLRDRGHEKLFF.